This is a list of T cell receptor beta chains from one sample in a study of Graves' ophthalmopathy and Graves' hyperthyroidism. TCRdb processed the multiplex PCR reads anew with MiXCR; each CDR3 protein has one entry. The table records 650,000 to 900,000 distinct CDR3 sequences, roughly 40% of them present only once. Sample: peripheral blood. Every receptor here comes from an adult man with Graves' ophthalmopathy. Each CDR3 is given with its conserved first and last residue. D genes are given only for firm matches. Clone size appears in some rows only: once, few, many, or a class for an expanded clone.

clone_size | j_call | v_call | d_call | cdr3_nt | cdr3_aa
few | TRBJ1-5 | TRBV7-2 | TRBD1 | TGTGCCAGCAGCCAAGTTGGGACAGGGGTCAATCAGCCCCAGCATTTT | CASSQVGTGVNQPQHF
NA | TRBJ1-5 | TRBV15 | NA | TGTGCCACCAGCAGCGCGGACGGTACTAATCAGCCCCAGCATTTT | CATSSADGTNQPQHF
few | TRBJ2-2 | TRBV7-9 | NA | TGTGCCAGCAGCTTAAAAGCCAGGACGACGGCGAACACCGGGGAGCTGTTTTTT | CASSLKARTTANTGELFF
NA | TRBJ1-5 | TRBV24-1 | TRBD1 | TGTGCCAGCAGGGGGGGGACAAGCCAGTTCAATCAGCCCCAGCATTTT | CASRGGTSQFNQPQHF
once | TRBJ2-5 | TRBV5-4 | TRBD2 | TGTGCCACCAGGGACGGGGGGGGCCCTGGAGAGACCCAGTACTTC | CATRDGGGPGETQYF
NA | TRBJ1-3 | TRBV7-9 | NA | TGTGCCAGCAGCTTAGCATCGGGAGGGATCTACTCTGGAAACACCATATATTTT | CASSLASGGIYSGNTIYF
few | TRBJ2-2 | TRBV7-9 | NA | TGTGCCAGCAGCCACCAACCCGGGACCCGAGGGCCCGGGGAGCTGTTTTTT | CASSHQPGTRGPGELFF
many | TRBJ2-7 | TRBV29-1 | NA | TGCAGCGTGGAGTTGACGGAGAGCTCCTACGAGCAGTACTTC | CSVELTESSYEQYF
NA | TRBJ1-6 | TRBV25-1 | NA | TGTGCCAGGGCCTATAATTCACCCCTCCACTTT | CARAYNSPLHF
many | TRBJ1-2 | TRBV2 | NA | TGTGCCAGCAGTGTGGAGAGACACTCCTATGGCTACACCTTC | CASSVERHSYGYTF
many | TRBJ1-1 | TRBV10-3 | NA | TGTGCCATCAGGGAGCCCCGTATTACTGAAGCTTTCTTT | CAIREPRITEAFF
once | TRBJ2-7 | TRBV14 | NA | TGTGCCAGCAGCCACTATCACGGGACACATGGGACCTACGAGCAGTACTTC | CASSHYHGTHGTYEQYF
few | TRBJ1-4 | TRBV10-3 | NA | TGTGCCAGCAGTGAGGAAATACCCTTTAATGAAAAACTGTTTTTT | CASSEEIPFNEKLFF
NA | TRBJ1-5 | TRBV20-1 | TRBD1 | TGCAGTGCTCCGAGCCACGGGACAGGGGGCGCCGGCAATCAGCCCCAGCATTTT | CSAPSHGTGGAGNQPQHF
few | TRBJ2-5 | TRBV10-2 | NA | TGTGCCAGCAGTTACGGGAATCAGTGGGAGACCCAGTACTTC | CASSYGNQWETQYF
NA | TRBJ2-7 | TRBV2 | NA | TGTGCCAGCAGTCCACGCAGGGGCCAAAACTACGAGCAGTACTTC | CASSPRRGQNYEQYF
NA | TRBJ2-2 | TRBV25-1 | NA | TGTGCCAGCAGCTCATTGGGGGGACACCGGAGGCCCGGGGAGCTGTTTTTT | CASSSLGGHRRPGELFF
many | TRBJ2-5 | TRBV15 | NA | TGTGCCACCACCGGGGCTGGGAGGCAAGAGACCCAGTACTTC | CATTGAGRQETQYF
NA | TRBJ2-5 | TRBV6-5 | NA | TGTGCCACCGGGGACCCCTCGAAGTACTTC | CATGDPSKYF
NA | TRBJ1-5 | TRBV7-6 | NA | TGTGCCAGCAGCCCCATCAATAGCAATCAGCCCCAGCATTTT | CASSPINSNQPQHF
many | TRBJ1-4 | TRBV29-1 | TRBD1 | TGCAGCGTTGAGGGGACAGGGCATGATGAAAAACTGTTTTTT | CSVEGTGHDEKLFF
few | TRBJ2-7 | TRBV10-3 | TRBD1 | TGTGCCAGCCTTTGGGACAGGGGCTACGAGCAGTACTTC | CASLWDRGYEQYF
NA | TRBJ2-5 | TRBV7-2 | NA | TGTGCCAGCAGCGAGGCGGGCAGGGTCGTCGATACGCAGTACTTC | CASSEAGRVVDTQYF
few | TRBJ2-7 | TRBV9 | NA | TGTGCCAGCAGCCAAGGACGGGAGTTCTACGAGCAGTACTTC | CASSQGREFYEQYF